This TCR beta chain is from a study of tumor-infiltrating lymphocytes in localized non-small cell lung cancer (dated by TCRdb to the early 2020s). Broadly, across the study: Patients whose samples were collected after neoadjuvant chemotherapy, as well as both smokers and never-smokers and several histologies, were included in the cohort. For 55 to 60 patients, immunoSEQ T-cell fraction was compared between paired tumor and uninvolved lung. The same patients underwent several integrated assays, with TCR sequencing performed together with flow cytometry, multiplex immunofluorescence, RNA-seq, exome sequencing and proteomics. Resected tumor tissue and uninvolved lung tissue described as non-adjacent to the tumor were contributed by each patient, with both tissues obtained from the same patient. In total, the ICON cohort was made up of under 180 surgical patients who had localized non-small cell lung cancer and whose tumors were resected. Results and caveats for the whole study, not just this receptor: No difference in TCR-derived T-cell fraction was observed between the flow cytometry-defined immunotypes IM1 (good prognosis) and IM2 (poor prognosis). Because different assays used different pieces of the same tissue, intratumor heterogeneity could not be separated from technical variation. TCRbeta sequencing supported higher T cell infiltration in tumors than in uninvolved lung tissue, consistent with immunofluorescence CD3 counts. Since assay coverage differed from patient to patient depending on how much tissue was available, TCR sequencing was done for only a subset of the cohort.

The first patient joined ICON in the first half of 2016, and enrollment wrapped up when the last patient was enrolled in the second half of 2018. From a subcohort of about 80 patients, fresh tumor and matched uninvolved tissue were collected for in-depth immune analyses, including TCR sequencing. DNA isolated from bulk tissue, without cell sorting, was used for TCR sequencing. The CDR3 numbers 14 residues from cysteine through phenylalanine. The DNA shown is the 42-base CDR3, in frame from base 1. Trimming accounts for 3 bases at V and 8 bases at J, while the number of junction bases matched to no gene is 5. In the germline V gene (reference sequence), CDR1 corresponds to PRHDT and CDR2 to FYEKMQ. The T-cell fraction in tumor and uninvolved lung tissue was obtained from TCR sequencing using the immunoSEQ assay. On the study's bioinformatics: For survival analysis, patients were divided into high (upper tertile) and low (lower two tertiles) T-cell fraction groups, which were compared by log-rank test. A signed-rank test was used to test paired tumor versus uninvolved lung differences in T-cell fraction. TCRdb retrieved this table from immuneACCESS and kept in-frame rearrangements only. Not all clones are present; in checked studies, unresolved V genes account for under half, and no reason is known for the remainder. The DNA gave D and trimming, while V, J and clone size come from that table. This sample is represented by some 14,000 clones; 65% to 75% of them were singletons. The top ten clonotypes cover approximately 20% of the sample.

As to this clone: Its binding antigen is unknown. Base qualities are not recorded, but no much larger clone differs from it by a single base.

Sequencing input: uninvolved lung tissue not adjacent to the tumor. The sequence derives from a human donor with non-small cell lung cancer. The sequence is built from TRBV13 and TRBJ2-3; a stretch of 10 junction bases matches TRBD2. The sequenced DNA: TGTGCCAGCAGCTTGTCTAGCGGGAGTGGTACGCAGTATTTT. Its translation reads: CASSLSSGSGTQYF.